These 24 T cell receptor beta chains originate from one sample sequenced in a study of cytomegalovirus exposure and HLA in healthy donors. A multiplex PCR was run with 60 Vbeta primers and 13 Jbeta primers. Produced via immunoSEQ multiplex PCR; TCRdb's table is partial and in-frame only. The table records 150,000 to 200,000 clones, roughly 80% of them present only once. Sequenced material: PBMCs. These receptors came from a female donor in good health and CMV-seronegative.

Here the CDR3 DNA reads TGTGCCAGCAGTTTCCGACTGAGCTACGAGCAGTACTTC. The encoded protein is CASSFRLSYEQYF. V gene TRBV27 combines with J gene TRBJ2-7, with no clear D. Trimming took 3 bases from V and 3 from J, leaving 9 bases between them. The CDR3 consists of 13 residues. CDR1 and CDR2 from the germline V gene are MNHEY and SMNVEV (reference sequence).

V is TRBV20-1 and J is TRBJ1-2, with a tentative D call TRBD1 (6 bases). Per germline, CDR1 DFQATT and CDR2 SNEGSKA (reference sequence). This CDR3 comprises 11 residues. Trimming took off 2 bases at V and 8 bases at J, with 9 bases between the two ends. The CDR3 DNA is TGCAGTGCTAGAAGGGGGTTAGGCTACACCTTC. Its translation is CSARRGLGYTF.

A single count supports this clone. The V gene is TRBV10-2, the J gene TRBJ1-6, with a weak D call TRBD1 (5 bases). The CDR3 is made up of 18 amino acids. Trimming stripped 6 bases from V and 9 bases from J, with 27 bases between. Germline loops: CDR1 WSHSY, CDR2 SAAADI. As DNA, the CDR3 is TGCGCCAGCAGCCGGCAAGCGGGGGAACCCACAATGGGTTCACCCCTCCACTTT. It translates to CASSRQAGEPTMGSPLHF.

The CDR3 loop reads CASSSRQGYMGELFF. In DNA form, the CDR3 reads TGTGCCAGCAGCTCCCGACAGGGCTACATGGGGGAGCTGTTTTTT. This chain uses TRBV7-3 with TRBJ2-2, with 7 bases lining up with TRBD1. J gave up 8 bases and V 4 bases, and 10 bases lay outside the gene matches. The CDR3 covers 15 residues. The germline gives CDR1 SGHTA, CDR2 FQGTGA.

This chain uses TRBV5-1 with TRBJ2-3; 9 nucleotides match TRBD2. Trimming cost V 4 bases and J 2 bases; bases outside gene matches: 8. CDR1 is SGHRS, CDR2 YFSETQ, per germline. The CDR3 is 16 amino acids. CDR3 region: CASSPLRGGDTDTQYF. CDR3 nucleotides: TGCGCCAGCAGCCCCCTGCGGGGGGGGGACACAGATACGCAGTATTTT.

The CDR3: CASSLTGGGGETQYF. The CDR3 DNA reads TGTGCCAGCAGTCTGACAGGGGGCGGGGGAGAGACCCAGTACTTC. This chain uses TRBV7-7 with TRBJ2-5; 10 positions match TRBD1. Germline V lookup: CDR1 SSHAT, CDR2 FNYEAQ (reference sequence). The CDR3 sequence is 15 residues long. With 6 bases clipped from V and 4 bases from J, the junction kept 8 bases outside the gene matches.

V gene TRBV9 combines with J gene TRBJ1-1; TRBD1 agrees at 9 bases. J gave up 5 bases and V 0 bases, and 11 bases lay outside the gene matches. CDR1 SGDLS and CDR2 YYNGEE come from the germline V gene. This CDR3 has 17 residues. The CDR3 sequence: CASSVDPGQGIRTEAFF. CDR3 coding DNA: TGTGCCAGCAGCGTAGACCCCGGACAGGGGATTAGGACTGAAGCTTTCTTT.

V gene TRBV12-2 combines with J gene TRBJ1-2; TRBD1 reflects the table's D call only, with no check against the DNA. TRBV12-2 counts as a pseudogene. The CDR3 loop spans 13 amino acids. CDR3 coding DNA: TGTGCAAGTCGCTTAGCGGGGCCAGGGGGCTACACCTTC. Its protein product is CASRLAGPGGYTF.

V is TRBV19 and J is TRBJ2-7, with D tentatively TRBD1 (5 bases). V lost 3 bases, J lost 4 bases, and 13 bases lay in between. The CDR3 runs to 14 residues. Germline V gives CDR1 LNHDA, CDR2 SQIVND (reference sequence). For the CDR3, the DNA is TGTGCCAGTAGTATTAGGGGAATCGTGTACGAGCAGTACTTC. It encodes CASSIRGIVYEQYF.

This rearrangement joins TRBV14 to TRBJ1-5, with D uncertain. The CDR3 extends over 13 amino acids. Deletions cut 4 bases from V and 3 bases from J, with 7 bases between. Germline values: CDR1 SGHDN, CDR2 FVKESK. CDR3 DNA sequence: TGTGCCAGCAGCCGAGGCCTCAATCAGCCCCAGCATTTT. It encodes CASSRGLNQPQHF.

The chain employs TRBV28 and TRBJ1-5; maybe TRBD1 (5 bases). Germline V gene data show CDR1 as MDHEN and CDR2 as SYDVKM. The CDR3 consists of 12 residues. V shed 3 bases and J shed 11 bases, with 11 bases lying between them. In nucleotides, the CDR3 is TGTGCCAGCAGTTTGTCGGGGGAGTCCCAGCATTTT. Protein sequence: CASSLSGESQHF.

V is TRBV30 and J is TRBJ1-2; 7 bases map to TRBD1. Germline assignment: CDR1 GTSNPN and CDR2 SVGIG (reference sequence). CDR3 length: 13 amino acids. V gave up 3 bases and J gave up 7 bases; unmatched junction bases: 8. The CDR3 reads CAWSLKGAGGYTF. The CDR3 DNA is TGTGCCTGGAGCCTAAAGGGGGCGGGTGGCTACACCTTC. The whole variable domain, remainder taken from reference TRBV30 and TRBJ1-2, is SQTIHQWPATLVQPVGSPLSLECTVEGTSNPNLYWYRQAAGRGLQLLFYSVGIGQISSEVPQNLSASRPQDRQFILSSKKLLLSDSGFYLCAWSLKGAGGYTFGSGTRLTVV.

The chain employs TRBV7-2 and TRBJ2-1; 13 bases are a match to TRBD2. Germline trimming cut 5 bases from V and 3 bases from J; bases unmatched to any gene: 10. This CDR3 is 18 amino acids long. Germline lookup yields CDR1 SGHTA and CDR2 FQGNSA. The CDR3 spells CASSTRGLAGVFYNEQFF. The CDR3 region has the DNA TGTGCCAGCAGCACCCGAGGACTAGCGGGAGTCTTCTACAATGAGCAGTTCTTC.

This clone was found a few times. This chain connects TRBV2 to TRBJ1-5; TRBD1 agrees at 10 bases. V trimming: 7 bases; J trimming: 3 bases; junction bases outside the gene matches: 6. CDR1 and CDR2 from the germline V gene are SNHLY and FYNNEI. This CDR3 contains 15 residues. The DNA of the CDR3 is TGTGCCAGCACCCCGGGACAGGGGCCCAATCAGCCCCAGCATTTT. Its protein product is CASTPGQGPNQPQHF.

The chain couples TRBV5-1 to TRBJ2-3; 8 positions match TRBD1. Trimming took 4 bases from V and 3 from J; bases not matched to a gene: 4. The CDR3 is 14 residues long. Germline V gene data show CDR1 as SGHRS and CDR2 as YFSETQ. CDR3 coding DNA: TGCGCCAGCAGCCGACAGGGGAGTACAGATACGCAGTATTTT. This gives the protein CASSRQGSTDTQYF.

The chain combines TRBV2 with TRBJ2-7, with TRBD1 as a possible D gene (6 bases). The CDR3 runs to 12 residues. CDR1 SNHLY and CDR2 FYNNEI come from the germline V gene. Trimming pared 8 bases from V and 3 bases from J, leaving 11 bases between. The CDR3 nucleotides are TGTGCCAGCCAGGGGAAATTCTACGAGCAGTACTTC. Translating it yields CASQGKFYEQYF.

The chain employs TRBV6-1 and TRBJ2-1; 14 positions match TRBD2. CDR3 size: 15 residues. J lost 8 bases, V lost 0 bases, and 0 bases had no gene match. Germline V gene lookup returns CDR1 MNHNS and CDR2 SASEGT. The CDR3 DNA follows: TGTGCCAGCAGTGAAGCGACTAGCGGGAGGGATGAGCAGTTCTTC. Its protein product is CASSEATSGRDEQFF.

V is TRBV6-5 and J is TRBJ1-2; 10 bases are shared with TRBD1. Per germline, CDR1 MNHEY and CDR2 SVGAGI. V shed 0 bases, J shed 5 bases, and the junction held 3 bases outside the gene matches. CDR3 length: 15 amino acids. The CDR3 loop is CASSYSGTGVYGYTF. The CDR3, as DNA: TGTGCCAGCAGTTACTCAGGGACAGGGGTTTATGGCTACACCTTC.

The DNA of the CDR3 is TGTGCCAGCAGCTCCCGGGGGGGCTACACCTTC. Amino acid sequence: CASSSRGGYTF. The chain couples TRBV11-1 to TRBJ1-2; a possible D gene is TRBD1 (5 bases). Per the germline V gene, CDR1 is SGHAT and CDR2 is FQDESV (reference sequence). Trimming removed 4 bases at V and 8 bases at J, with 8 bases between. The CDR3 is 11 residues long. Full variable domain (outside the CDR3, taken from reference TRBV11-1 and TRBJ1-2): EAEVAQSPRYKITEKSQAVAFWCDPISGHATLYWYRQILGQGPELLVQFQDESVVDDSQLPKDRFSAERLKGVDSTLKIQPAELGDSAMYLCASSSRGGYTFGSGTRLTVV.

The chain couples TRBV2 to TRBJ1-2; D ambiguous. The V gene's germline CDR1 is SNHLY and CDR2 FYNNEI. The ends were cut back, 6 bases at V and 2 bases at J, with 16 bases in the middle. CDR3 length: 15 residues. CDR3 in DNA: TGTGCCAGCAGGGGGAGGACGGAATCAAACTATGGCTACACCTTC. Its translation: CASRGRTESNYGYTF.

The V call is TRBV6-5, the J call TRBJ1-2; D is perhaps TRBD1 (5 bases). Between the trimmed V and J ends, which lost 11 bases and 6 bases, there was a span of 22 bases. The CDR3 has 14 residues. Germline assignment: CDR1 MNHEY and CDR2 SVGAGI. The CDR3 loop is CAVRRGSLNHGYTF. The CDR3 DNA sequence: TGTGCCGTACGGAGGGGCAGCCTCAACCATGGCTACACCTTC.

The V call is TRBV5-6, the J call TRBJ2-5; perhaps TRBD1 as D (6 bases). CDR1 and CDR2 from the germline V gene are SGHDT and YYEEEE. The CDR3 is made up of 13 amino acids. V lost 2 bases and J lost 1, with 6 bases in between. CDR3 in amino acids: CASSLQGQETQYF. In nucleotides, the CDR3 is TGTGCCAGCAGCTTACAGGGCCAAGAGACCCAGTACTTC.

The chain combines TRBV10-3 with TRBJ1-3, with D possibly matching TRBD1 (5 bases). Trimming removed 10 bases from V and 8 bases from J, with 21 bases in between. Germline assignment: CDR1 ENHRY and CDR2 SYGVKD. CDR3 length equals 14 residues. CDR3 coding DNA: TGTGCCACCCTTCGACAGCTCCTAGGGGACACCATATATTTT. As protein: CATLRQLLGDTIYF.

The J gene is TRBJ1-3, the V gene TRBV5-1; no reliable D call. Trimming took off 3 bases at V and 0 bases at J, with 7 bases between the two ends. The CDR3 has 14 residues. The germline gives CDR1 SGHRS, CDR2 YFSETQ. CDR3: CASSSGSSGNTIYF. The CDR3 nucleotides are TGCGCCAGCAGCTCGGGGAGCTCTGGAAACACCATATATTTT.